This passage covers 30 T cell receptor beta chains from one sample sequenced in a study of tumor-infiltrating lymphocytes in primary liver carcinoma. cDNA specific to TCR beta was made from around 450 ng of total RNA, with a constant-region primer employed for priming. For TCR beta, libraries were produced by three nested multiplex PCR rounds using slightly modified ARM-PCR. A C-beta reverse primer and TRBV1-TRBV30 forward primers served in each of the first two PCR rounds, at 10 cycles apiece. Each CDR3 protein gets one entry after TCRdb re-called the multiplex PCR reads with MiXCR. Of about 22,000 distinct CDR3 sequences listed, 80% are singletons. Investigators took RNA and DNA out together from approximately 22-30 mg of unsorted bulk tissue. Sequenced sample: liver tumor tissue from sampling region 2. Subset specified: tumor region T2, inferior pole. The receptors were sampled from a woman between 25 and 40 years old with primary liver carcinoma and hepatitis B virus infection.

This clonotype was counted a few times. This CDR3 is missing its conserved last phenylalanine or tryptophan, likely due to a read error. This chain links TRBV12-3 or TRBV12-4 with TRBJ2-1, with a tentative D call TRBD2 (6 bases). This CDR3 spans 15 amino acids. The V end was cut by 6 bases, the J end by 9 bases, with 21 bases between. In DNA form, the CDR3 reads TGTGCCAGCAGCCTGTCCGTGATTAGCGGACTTGAGCAGTTCTCC. Its protein is CASSLSVISGLEQFS.

Turning to this clonotype: This is likely a read error, given that the CDR3 carries no conserved phenylalanine or tryptophan at its end. The V call is TRBV6-5, the J call TRBJ2-7; unclear D gene. Germline CDR1 and CDR2: MNHEY and SVGAGI. The CDR3 has 15 amino acids. CDR3 region: CANSYKVSSSYEQYY. For the CDR3, the DNA is TGTGCCAACAGTTACAAGGTCAGCAGCTCCTACGAGCAGTACTAC.

This clonotype was found once. The chain is built from TRBV5-4 and TRBJ2-7, with D possibly being TRBD1 or TRBD2 (6 bases each). Germline CDR1 is SGHNT and CDR2 is YYREEE (reference sequence). The CDR3 contains 17 residues. V lost 3 bases and J 6 bases, leaving 25 bases between the germline ends. The DNA for the CDR3 is TGTGCCAGCAGCTATGAAGGGGGACCCCATTTGGGGGGCGAGCAGTACTTC. This gives the protein CASSYEGGPHLGGEQYF.

Regarding this clonotype: Since a much larger clone is just one base distant, this may be a read error. DNA for the CDR3: TGTCCCAGCAGCTTTAGCGGGGGATCCTACAATGAGCAGTTCTTC. It is translated as CPSSFSGGSYNEQFF. The chain carries TRBV11-1 and TRBJ2-1; TRBD2 matches at 9 bases. The CDR3 is 15 residues long. The germline V gene has CDR1 SGHAT and CDR2 FQDESV (reference sequence).

For this clonotype: It is likely a read error, because the conserved phenylalanine at the end of the CDR3 is missing. The chain combines TRBV11-1 with TRBJ2-4; tentatively, D is TRBD1 (5 bases). Trimming stripped 3 bases from V and 9 bases from J, with 18 bases between. This CDR3 comprises 15 residues. From germline, CDR1 is SGHAT and CDR2 FQDESV (reference sequence). The CDR3 region has the DNA TGTGCCAGCAGCTTGGCCGGCACAGGTTATGGCATTCAGTACTTG. Translating it yields CASSLAGTGYGIQYL.

To note about this clonotype: One junction end disagrees with the germline gene, perhaps due to a read error. The chain links TRBV11-1 to TRBJ2-7; the D is unclear. Looked up from germline, CDR1 is SGHAT and CDR2 is FQDESV (reference sequence). This CDR3 has 13 residues. CDR3 in amino acids: CASDLGYLRVQNF. CDR3 nucleotide sequence: TGTGCCAGCGACTTAGGATACCTCCGCGTGCAGAACTTC. Drawing the rest from reference TRBV11-1 and TRBJ2-7, the complete variable domain is EAEVAQSPRYKITEKSQAVAFWCDPISGHATLYWYRQILGQGPELLVQFQDESVVDDSQLPKDRFSAERLKGVDSTLKIQPAELGDSAMYLCASDLGYLRVQNFGPGTRLTVT.

Concerning this clonotype: The conserved final phenylalanine or tryptophan is absent from the CDR3, which likely points to a read error. The chain couples TRBV4-2 to TRBJ2-7, with D perhaps TRBD1 (5 bases). The CDR3 sequence is 14 residues long. Per the germline V gene, CDR1 is LGHNA and CDR2 is YNFKEQ. The CDR3 region has the DNA TGTGACAGGAGCTTAGGGCCCTATGTCTACGAGCAGTACCTC. This encodes CDRSLGPYVYEQYL.

In regard to this clonotype: The junction departs from germline at one end; a sequencing error may be responsible. This rearrangement joins TRBV11-2 to TRBJ2-1, with 8 bases aligning to TRBD2. The CDR3 has 16 residues. Germline assignment: CDR1 SGHAT and CDR2 FQNNGV. The CDR3 DNA reads as TGTGTCAGCAACACCTCTCTGGCGGGAGGATACAATGAGCAGTTCTTC. Its protein is CVSNTSLAGGYNEQFF.

This clonotype qualifies as large (0.1 to 1%). The chain employs TRBV5-4 and TRBJ2-3, with D possibly being TRBD1 or TRBD2 (5 bases each). The CDR3 length is 15 residues. Germline assignment: CDR1 SGHNT and CDR2 YYREEE (reference sequence). Trimming removed 4 bases at V and 6 bases at J, with 18 bases between. The CDR3 here is CASSPPGTEADTQYF. The CDR3 coding sequence is TGTGCCAGCAGCCCGCCCGGGACGGAGGCGGATACGCAGTATTTT.

Note on this clonotype: At one end the junction does not follow the germline gene, possibly because of a read error. The chain carries TRBV6-1 and TRBJ2-1, with 7 bases identical to TRBD2. The CDR3 runs to 15 residues. The V gene's germline CDR1 is MNHNS and CDR2 SASEGT. The CDR3 DNA follows: TGTGCCGGCAGAAAATTTGGCGGGGGTAAATGGGAGCAGTTCTTC. Translating it yields CAGRKFGGGKWEQFF.

Turning to this clonotype: Possible read error: a much larger clone is one base away. The chain links TRBV20-1 to TRBJ2-3; D might be TRBD1 or TRBD2, each matching 5 bases. Germline V gene sequence: CDR1 DFQATT, CDR2 SNEGSKA (reference sequence). This CDR3 has 14 amino acids. CDR3 DNA sequence: TGCAGTGCTAGAGAGGGAGCTAACACAGGTACGCAGTATTTT. This codes for CSAREGANTGTQYF.

Only a few counts were recorded for this clonotype. A much larger clone lies one base from this, so it may be a read error. J is TRBJ2-3 and V is TRBV19; 8 nucleotides agree with TRBD1. V lost 4 bases, J lost 4 bases, and 4 bases stayed unmatched. This CDR3 has 14 amino acids. Per germline, CDR1 LNHDA and CDR2 SQIVND (reference sequence). The CDR3 protein is CASSTGQGADTQYF. In DNA form, the CDR3 reads TGTGCCAGTAGTACCGGACAGGGCGCAGATACGCAGTATTTT.

As for this clonotype: Without the conserved terminal phenylalanine or tryptophan, this CDR3 likely stems from a read error. The chain combines TRBV5-5 with TRBJ2-7; possible D gene TRBD2, 5 bases. The CDR3 extends over 14 amino acids. The germline V gene encodes CDR1 SGHKS and CDR2 YYEKEE (reference sequence). The CDR3 loop reads CTSSFEQTIYEQYL. CDR3 coding DNA: TGTACCAGCAGCTTCGAACAGACTATCTACGAGCAGTACTTA.

As for this clonotype: The junction departs from the called germline gene at one end, perhaps through a read error. CDR3 protein: CASSLGRGFEQLF. In DNA, the CDR3 is TGTGCCAGCAGCTTAGGGCGGGGGTTCGAGCAGCTCTTC. The gene calls are TRBV11-2 and TRBJ2-1; 7 nucleotides line up with TRBD2. This CDR3 is 13 amino acids long. The V gene's germline CDR1 is SGHAT and CDR2 FQNNGV.

Notes on this clonotype: The junction departs from the called germline gene at one end, perhaps through a read error. The gene calls are TRBV7-8 and TRBJ2-7, with D hard to call. The CDR3 extends over 18 amino acids. The germline V gene encodes CDR1 SGHVS and CDR2 FQNEAQ. The CDR3 loop is CASSSGRGRTMSSYKQYF. CDR3 sequence (DNA): TGTGCCAGCAGTTCGGGTCGCGGTCGTACTATGAGTTCCTACAAGCAGTACTTC.

V usage is TRBV6-5 and J usage is TRBJ2-2, with a weak D call TRBD2 (5 bases). The V gene's germline CDR1 is MNHEY and CDR2 SVGAGI. The V end lost 8 bases, the J end lost 8 bases, and 21 bases lay between the germline ends. This CDR3 region has 15 residues. The CDR3 here is CASCPRTGFTGELFF. In DNA, the CDR3 is TGTGCCAGCTGTCCGCGGACGGGGTTCACTGGGGAGCTGTTTTTT.

Comments on this clonotype: The junction departs from germline at one end; a sequencing error may be responsible. The CDR3 DNA follows: TGTGCCAGCTGCTTGGATGTCAATAATTCACCCCTCCACTTT. It yields the protein CASCLDVNNSPLHF. This sequence joins TRBV5-5 and TRBJ1-6; no firm D call. From germline, CDR1 is SGHKS and CDR2 YYEKEE (reference sequence). The CDR3 has 14 residues.

As to this clonotype: The conserved final phenylalanine or tryptophan is absent from the CDR3, which likely points to a read error. The J gene is TRBJ2-7, the V gene TRBV11-3; D may match TRBD1 or TRBD2 (5 bases each). The CDR3 has 15 residues. Per germline, CDR1 SGHNT and CDR2 YENEEA. The CDR3 DNA reads TGTGCTAGCAGCATAGACCGGGACCTCCCGTACGAGCAGTACATC. As protein: CASSIDRDLPYEQYI.

Concerning this clonotype: At one boundary the junction diverges from the germline segment, which might be a read error. The chain uses TRBV4-3 and TRBJ2-1, with D perhaps matching TRBD2 (6 bases). This CDR3 has 16 amino acids. Germline CDR1 LGHNA, CDR2 YSLEER. CDR3 region: CATSQNAGCSYNEQFF. Written as DNA, the CDR3 is TGCGCCACCAGCCAAAATGCGGGATGCTCCTACAATGAGCAGTTCTTC.

For this clonotype: The final CDR3 position lacks the conserved phenylalanine or tryptophan, pointing to a likely read error. The V call is TRBV5-6, the J call TRBJ2-7, with D maybe TRBD2 (5 bases). Germline CDR1 reads SGHDT; CDR2 reads YYEEEE. The CDR3 extends over 13 amino acids. V was shortened by 2 bases and J by 9 bases, with 15 bases between the two germline ends. DNA for the CDR3: TGTGCCAGCAGCTTACGGACGGGGTTATCGCAGTACTAC. Its translation: CASSLRTGLSQYY.

This clonotype is medium-sized in the sample. The V gene is TRBV7-8, the J gene TRBJ2-1; 11 bases are shared with TRBD2. Germline CDR1 is SGHVS and CDR2 is FQNEAQ. The CDR3 is 16 amino acids. V dropped 2 bases and J dropped 5; count of bases not matched to a gene: 5. This CDR3 is CASSLIPGLADNEQFF. The DNA for the CDR3 is TGTGCCAGCAGCTTAATCCCGGGACTAGCGGACAATGAGCAGTTCTTC.

The genes are TRBV29-1 and TRBJ2-1; D is uncertain. The CDR3 length is 14 residues. V lost 7 bases to trimming and J lost 9 bases, with 22 bases between them. Germline CDR1 reads SQVTM; CDR2 reads ANQGSEA. CDR3 bases: TGCAGCGCCGCGGCAGGAGTAAGTTCCGGTGAGCAGTTCTTC. Protein sequence: CSAAAGVSSGEQFF.

Notes on this clonotype: A read error may produce the germline difference seen at one junction end. V is TRBV19 and J is TRBJ2-1; D possibly corresponds to TRBD1 (6 bases). CDR1 LNHDA and CDR2 SQIVND come from the germline V gene (reference sequence). CDR3 length equals 16 residues. In DNA, the CDR3 is TGTGTCAGTGGACATGAATCGGCCCAGGGGAACGATGAGCGGTTCTTC. Encoded protein: CVSGHESAQGNDERFF.

The chain joins TRBV12-3 or TRBV12-4 to TRBJ2-7, with 10 bases fitting TRBD1. The CDR3 totals 20 residues. V was clipped by 9 bases and J by 2 bases; unmatched bases: 25. The CDR3 is CASTPMRDRGLRPKTYEQYF. Here the CDR3 DNA reads TGTGCCAGTACCCCGATGAGGGACAGGGGTTTAAGACCGAAAACCTACGAGCAGTACTTC.

A word on this clonotype: A junction boundary mismatches the germline segment, possibly from a read error. The chain links TRBV10-3 to TRBJ1-1; 7 bases map to TRBD1. CDR3 length: 15 residues. Germline loops: CDR1 ENHRY, CDR2 SYGVKD. This CDR3 is CAISELTGMLTEAFF. In nucleotides, the CDR3 is TGTGCCATCAGTGAGTTGACAGGGATGTTGACTGAAGCTTTCTTC.

A word on this clonotype: The junction does not match germline at one end; this may be a read error. The chain uses TRBV6-2 or TRBV6-3 and TRBJ2-2; a weak D match, TRBD2 (5 bases). CDR1 and CDR2 from the germline V gene are MNHEY and SVGEGT. This CDR3 has 16 residues. CDR3 coding DNA: TGTGCCAGCAGTTACCTTACGCAAGCGAGCACCGGGGAGCTGTTATTT. This encodes CASSYLTQASTGELLF.

By frequency in the sample, this clonotype is large (0.1 to 1%). The gene calls are TRBV6-5 and TRBJ1-1, with 7 bases fitting TRBD1. The junction had 7 bases not matched to a gene; V was cut back by 7 bases and J by 5 bases. Germline V gives CDR1 MNHEY, CDR2 SVGAGI. The CDR3 sequence is 13 residues long. CDR3 region: CASNQQGSTEAFF. The CDR3 nucleotides read TGTGCCAGCAATCAACAGGGGTCAACTGAAGCTTTCTTT.

This clonotype was detected only once. At one end the junction does not follow the germline gene, possibly because of a read error. V and J are TRBV28 and TRBJ2-7; TRBD2 might be the D (5 bases). CDR1 is MDHEN and CDR2 is SYDVKM in the germline V gene. This CDR3 is 14 amino acids long. CDR3 residues: CAGSPRGVSYEQCF. The CDR3 DNA follows: TGTGCCGGCAGTCCCCGGGGAGTGTCCTACGAGCAGTGCTTC.

This clonotype was seen a handful of times. Germline is not matched at one junction end, which may reflect a read error. J is TRBJ2-5 and V is TRBV29-1, with unresolved D. CDR3 length: 15 amino acids. Looked up from germline, CDR1 is SQVTM and CDR2 is ANQGSEA. The CDR3 spells CSAEAGRGVRETQYF. CDR3 nucleotide sequence: TGCAGCGCTGAAGCCGGAAGAGGAGTGAGGGAGACCCAGTACTTC.

Notes on this clonotype: A much larger clone differs from this one at a single base, so this may be a read error. This chain uses TRBV11-3 with TRBJ2-5; D is uncertain. The CDR3 runs 17 residues. Per germline, CDR1 SGHNT and CDR2 YENEEA. Between the trimmed V and J ends, which lost 1 base and 0 bases, there was a span of 15 bases. This CDR3 is CASSLGRTIGHQETQYF. Here the CDR3 DNA reads TGTGCCAGCAGCTTAGGAAGAACTATCGGTCACCAAGAGACCCAGTACTTC.